This T cell receptor beta chain was retrieved from a study of shared clonotypes between healthy human individuals. Using immunoSEQ multiplex PCR, the repertoire was profiled, and TCRdb retains in-frame clones only, with some absent. The table lists approximately 2.1 million clones, approximately 95% of them singletons. This CDR3 is built from 16 residues. Germline trimming cut 5 bases from V and 4 bases from J; bases unmatched to any gene: 11. CDR1 is MNHEY, CDR2 SMNVEV, per germline (reference sequence). Sequenced: naive CD4+ T cells from PBMCs. Subset indicated: CD45RA+ positively selected. V usage is TRBV27 and J usage is TRBJ2-1; the match to TRBD2 covers 7 bases. The receptor was derived from a man between 18 and 35 years old in good health. Some clones in this sample may be carry-over from other donors' samples. The CDR3 coding sequence is TGTGCCAGCAGTCTCACCGGGAGGCCCCCTTACAATGAGCAGTTCTTC. Its protein is CASSLTGRPPYNEQFF.